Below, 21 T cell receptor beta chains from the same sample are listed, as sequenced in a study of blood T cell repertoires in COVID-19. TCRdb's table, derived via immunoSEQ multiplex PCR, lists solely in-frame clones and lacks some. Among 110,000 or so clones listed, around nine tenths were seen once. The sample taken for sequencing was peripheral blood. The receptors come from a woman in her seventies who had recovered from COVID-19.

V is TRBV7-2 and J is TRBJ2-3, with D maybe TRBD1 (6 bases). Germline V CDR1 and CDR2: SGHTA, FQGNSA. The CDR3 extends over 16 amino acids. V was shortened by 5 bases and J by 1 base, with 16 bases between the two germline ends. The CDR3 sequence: CASSAGQTSRTDTQYF. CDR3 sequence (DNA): TGTGCCAGCAGCGCTGGACAGACATCTCGCACAGATACGCAGTATTTT. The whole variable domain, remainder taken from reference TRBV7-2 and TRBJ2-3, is GAGVSQSPSNKVTEKGKDVELRCDPISGHTALYWYRQSLGQGLEFLIYFQGNSAPDKSGLPSDRFSAERTGGSVSTLTIQRTQQEDSAVYLCASSAGQTSRTDTQYFGPGTRLTVL.

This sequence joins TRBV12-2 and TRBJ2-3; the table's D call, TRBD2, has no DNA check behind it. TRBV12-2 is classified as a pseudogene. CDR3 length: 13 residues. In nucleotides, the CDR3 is TGTGCAAGTCGCTTGGGGGGAGGAGATACGCAGTATTTT. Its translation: CASRLGGGDTQYF.

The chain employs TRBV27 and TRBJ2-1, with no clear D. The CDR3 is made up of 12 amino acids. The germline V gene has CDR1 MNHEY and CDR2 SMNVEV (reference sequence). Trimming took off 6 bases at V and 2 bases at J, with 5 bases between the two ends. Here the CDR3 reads CASRITYNEQFF. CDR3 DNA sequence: TGTGCCAGCAGAATCACCTACAATGAGCAGTTCTTC.

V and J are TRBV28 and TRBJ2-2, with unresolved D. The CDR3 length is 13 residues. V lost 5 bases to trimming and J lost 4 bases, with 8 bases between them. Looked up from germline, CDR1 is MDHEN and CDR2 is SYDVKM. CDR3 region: CASSPPGTGELFF. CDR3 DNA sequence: TGTGCCAGCAGTCCTCCCGGCACCGGGGAGCTGTTTTTT.

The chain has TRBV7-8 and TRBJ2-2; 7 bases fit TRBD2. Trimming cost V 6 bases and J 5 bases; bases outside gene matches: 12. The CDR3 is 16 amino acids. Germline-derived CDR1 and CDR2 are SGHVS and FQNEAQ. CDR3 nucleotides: TGTGCCAGCAGTGTCATGGGAGGGTCGATAACCGGGGAGCTGTTTTTT. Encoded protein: CASSVMGGSITGELFF.

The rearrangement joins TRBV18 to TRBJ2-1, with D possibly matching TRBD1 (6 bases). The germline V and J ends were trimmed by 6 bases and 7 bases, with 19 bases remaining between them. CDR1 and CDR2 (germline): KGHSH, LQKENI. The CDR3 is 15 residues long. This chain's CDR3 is CASSPTAGDDNEQFF. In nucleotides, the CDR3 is TGTGCCAGCTCCCCCACAGCAGGGGATGATAATGAGCAGTTCTTC. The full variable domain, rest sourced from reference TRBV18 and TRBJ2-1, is NAGVMQNPRHLVRRRGQEARLRCSPMKGHSHVYWYRQLPEEGLKFMVYLQKENIIDESGMPKERFSAEFPKEGPSILRIQQVVRGDSAAYFCASSPTAGDDNEQFFGPGTRLTVL.

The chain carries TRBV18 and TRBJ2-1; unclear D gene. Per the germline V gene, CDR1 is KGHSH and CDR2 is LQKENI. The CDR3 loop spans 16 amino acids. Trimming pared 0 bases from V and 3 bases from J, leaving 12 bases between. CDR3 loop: CASSPPQLSGYNEQFF. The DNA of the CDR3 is TGTGCCAGCTCACCACCCCAACTCTCAGGCTACAATGAGCAGTTCTTC. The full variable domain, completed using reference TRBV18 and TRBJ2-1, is NAGVMQNPRHLVRRRGQEARLRCSPMKGHSHVYWYRQLPEEGLKFMVYLQKENIIDESGMPKERFSAEFPKEGPSILRIQQVVRGDSAAYFCASSPPQLSGYNEQFFGPGTRLTVL.

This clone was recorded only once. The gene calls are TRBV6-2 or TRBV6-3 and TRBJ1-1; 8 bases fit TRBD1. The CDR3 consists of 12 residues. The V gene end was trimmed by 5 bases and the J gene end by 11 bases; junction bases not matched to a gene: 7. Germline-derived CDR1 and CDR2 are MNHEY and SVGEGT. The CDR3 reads CASSDNRGEAFF. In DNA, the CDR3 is TGTGCCAGCAGTGACAACAGGGGGGAGGCTTTCTTT.

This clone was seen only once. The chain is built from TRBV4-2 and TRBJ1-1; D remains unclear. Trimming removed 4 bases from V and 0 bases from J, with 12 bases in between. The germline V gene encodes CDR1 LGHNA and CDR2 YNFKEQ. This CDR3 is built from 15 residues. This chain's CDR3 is CASSPGELMNTEAFF. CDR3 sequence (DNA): TGTGCCAGCAGCCCCGGGGAACTAATGAACACTGAAGCTTTCTTT.

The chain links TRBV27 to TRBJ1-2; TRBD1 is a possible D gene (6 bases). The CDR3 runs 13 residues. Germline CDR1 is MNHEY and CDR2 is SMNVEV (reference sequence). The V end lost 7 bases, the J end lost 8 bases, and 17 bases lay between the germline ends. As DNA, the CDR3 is TGTGCCAGCACCCCGGCTCTGGGGACAGGCTACACCTTC. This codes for CASTPALGTGYTF.

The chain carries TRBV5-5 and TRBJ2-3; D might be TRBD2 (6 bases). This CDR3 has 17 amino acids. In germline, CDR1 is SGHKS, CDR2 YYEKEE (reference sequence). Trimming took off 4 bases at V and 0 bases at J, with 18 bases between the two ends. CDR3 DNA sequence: TGTGCCAGCAGCCTGGGAGGCGGGACGGCTAGCACAGATACGCAGTATTTT. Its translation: CASSLGGGTASTDTQYF.

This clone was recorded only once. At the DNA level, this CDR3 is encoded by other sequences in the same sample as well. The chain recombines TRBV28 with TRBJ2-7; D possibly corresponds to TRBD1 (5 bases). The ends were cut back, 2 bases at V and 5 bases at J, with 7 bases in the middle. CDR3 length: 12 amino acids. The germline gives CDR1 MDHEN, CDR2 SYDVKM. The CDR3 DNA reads TGTGCCAGCAGTTTAAGGGGCAACGAGCAGTACTTC. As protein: CASSLRGNEQYF. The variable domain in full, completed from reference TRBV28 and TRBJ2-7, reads DVKVTQSSRYLVKRTGEKVFLECVQDMDHENMFWYRQDPGLGLRLIYFSYDVKMKEKGDIPEGYSVSREKKERFSLILESASTNQTSMYLCASSLRGNEQYFGPGTRLTVT.

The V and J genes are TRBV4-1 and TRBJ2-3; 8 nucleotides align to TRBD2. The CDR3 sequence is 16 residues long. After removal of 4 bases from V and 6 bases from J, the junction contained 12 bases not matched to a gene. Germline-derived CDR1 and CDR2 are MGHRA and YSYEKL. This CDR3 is CASSPSPAGAEDTQYF. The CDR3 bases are TGCGCCAGCAGCCCGAGTCCAGCGGGGGCGGAGGATACGCAGTATTTT.

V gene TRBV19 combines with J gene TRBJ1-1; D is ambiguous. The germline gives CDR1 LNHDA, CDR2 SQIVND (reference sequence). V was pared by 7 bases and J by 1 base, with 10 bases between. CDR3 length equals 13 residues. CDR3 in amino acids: CASNPGWNTEAFF. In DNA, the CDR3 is TGTGCCAGTAATCCGGGTTGGAACACTGAAGCTTTCTTT.

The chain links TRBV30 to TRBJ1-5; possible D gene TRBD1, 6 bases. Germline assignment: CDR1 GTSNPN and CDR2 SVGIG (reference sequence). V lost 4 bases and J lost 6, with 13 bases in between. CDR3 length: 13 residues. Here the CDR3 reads CAWTTGFRQPQHF. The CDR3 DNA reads TGTGCCTGGACTACAGGGTTTCGTCAGCCCCAGCATTTT.

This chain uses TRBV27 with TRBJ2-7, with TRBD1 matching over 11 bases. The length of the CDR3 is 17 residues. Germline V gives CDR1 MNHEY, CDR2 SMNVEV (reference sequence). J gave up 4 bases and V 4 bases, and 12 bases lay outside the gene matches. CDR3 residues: CASSSLGQGARDYEQYF. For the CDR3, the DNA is TGTGCCAGCAGTTCCCTTGGACAGGGGGCGCGGGATTACGAGCAGTACTTC.

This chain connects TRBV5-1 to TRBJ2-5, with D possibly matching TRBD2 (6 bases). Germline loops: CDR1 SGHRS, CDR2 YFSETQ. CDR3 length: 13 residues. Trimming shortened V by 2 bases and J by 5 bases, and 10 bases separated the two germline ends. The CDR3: CASSFPAGETQYF. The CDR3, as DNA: TGCGCCAGCAGCTTCCCAGCGGGCGAGACCCAGTACTTC. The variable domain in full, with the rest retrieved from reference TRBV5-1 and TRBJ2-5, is KAGVTQTPRYLIKTRGQQVTLSCSPISGHRSVSWYQQTPGQGLQFLFEYFSETQRNKGNFPGRFSGRQFSNSRSEMNVSTLELGDSALYLCASSFPAGETQYFGPGTRLLVL.

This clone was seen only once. Here the CDR3 reads CAIRTAGELFF. The CDR3 DNA reads as TGTGCCATCAGGACAGCCGGGGAGCTGTTTTTT. V and J are TRBV10-3 and TRBJ2-2; possible D gene TRBD1, 5 bases. Trimming took off 6 bases at V and 6 bases at J, with 5 bases between the two ends. CDR1 and CDR2 from the germline V gene are ENHRY and SYGVKD. There are 11 residues in the CDR3.

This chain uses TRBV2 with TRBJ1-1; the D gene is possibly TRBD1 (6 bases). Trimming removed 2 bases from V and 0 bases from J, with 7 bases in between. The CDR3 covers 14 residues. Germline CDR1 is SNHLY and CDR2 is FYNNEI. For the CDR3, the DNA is TGTGCCAGCAGTGAAACAGGGTTGAACACTGAAGCTTTCTTT. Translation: CASSETGLNTEAFF.

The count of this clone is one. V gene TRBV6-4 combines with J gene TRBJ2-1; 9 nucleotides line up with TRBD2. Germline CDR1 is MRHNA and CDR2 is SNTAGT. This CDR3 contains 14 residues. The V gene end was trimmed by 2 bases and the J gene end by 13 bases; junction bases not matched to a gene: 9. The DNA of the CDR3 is TGTGCCAGCAGTGACCGTCCAGGGACTAGCTTCCAGTTCTTC. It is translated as CASSDRPGTSFQFF.

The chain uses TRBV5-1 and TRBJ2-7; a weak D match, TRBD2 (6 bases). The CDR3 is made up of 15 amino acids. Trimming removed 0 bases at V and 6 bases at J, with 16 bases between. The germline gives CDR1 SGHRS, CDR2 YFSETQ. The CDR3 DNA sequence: TGCGCCAGCAGCTTGGCCGAGGAGGGGCAAGGCGAGCAGTACTTC. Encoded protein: CASSLAEEGQGEQYF.